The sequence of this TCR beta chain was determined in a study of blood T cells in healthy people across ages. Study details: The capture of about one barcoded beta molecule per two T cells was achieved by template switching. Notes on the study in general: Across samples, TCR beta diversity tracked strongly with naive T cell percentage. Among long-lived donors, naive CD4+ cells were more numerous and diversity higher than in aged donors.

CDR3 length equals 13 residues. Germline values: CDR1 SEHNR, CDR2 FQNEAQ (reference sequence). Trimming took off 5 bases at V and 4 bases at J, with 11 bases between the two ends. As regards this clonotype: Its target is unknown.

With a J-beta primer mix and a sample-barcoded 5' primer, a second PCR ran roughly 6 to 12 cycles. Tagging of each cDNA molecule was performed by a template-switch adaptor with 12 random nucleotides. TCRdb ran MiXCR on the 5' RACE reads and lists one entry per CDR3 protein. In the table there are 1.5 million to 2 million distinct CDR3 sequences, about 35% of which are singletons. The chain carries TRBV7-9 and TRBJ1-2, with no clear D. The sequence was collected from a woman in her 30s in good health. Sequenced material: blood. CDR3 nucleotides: TGTGCCAGCAGCGACGACCTTTTCTATGGCTACACCTTC. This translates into CASSDDLFYGYTF.